What follows is one T cell receptor beta chain and its context. Its antigen is as yet unknown. Some clones are missing from TCRdb's copy, which holds only in-frame ones; the method was immunoSEQ multiplex PCR. The sample carries about 81,000 clones, roughly 84% recorded once. No infections or other immune events were documented during collection. CDR1 and CDR2 from the germline V gene are MDHEN and SYDVKM. The germline V and J ends were trimmed by 3 bases and 0 bases, with 12 bases remaining between them. This CDR3 region has 16 residues. This sample is drawn from a study of identifying expanded T cells in peripheral blood. Study-wide results and caveats: Technical replicates showed approximately 1.2 changed clones; two weeks 15 to 20; four weeks 19. Roughly 2-week clone count variance significantly increased as total template count grew.

V gene TRBV28 combines with J gene TRBJ1-5; D perhaps matches TRBD1 (5 bases). The source of this sequence is a person aged 18-70 years in good health. Specimen: blood. The CDR3 region is CASSFGGTYSNQPQHF. The CDR3 DNA follows: TGTGCCAGCAGTTTTGGGGGAACCTATAGCAATCAGCCCCAGCATTTT.